A selection of T cell receptor beta chains follows, all from one sample in a study of blood T cells in healthy people across ages. TCRdb reanalysed the 5' RACE reads using MiXCR and keeps one entry per CDR3 protein. The sample shows 630,000 or so distinct CDR3 sequences, less than 35% of them seen only once. Input material: blood. The receptors were sampled from an elderly woman in good health. CDR3s include the opening cysteine and the closing phenylalanine or tryptophan. The D gene is left open where the match is weak. A clone size is listed for some rows: how often the clone was seen (once, few, many), or a class if it is expanded.

D,size,J,V,DNA,CDR3
NA,NA,TRBJ1-3,TRBV29-1,TGCAGCGTTGACGTGGGAAACACCATATATTTT,CSVDVGNTIYF
NA,many,TRBJ2-7,TRBV10-3,TGTGCCATCAGTGTAAGCAGGGTCGGCTACGAGCAGTACTTC,CAISVSRVGYEQYF
NA,many,TRBJ2-1,TRBV6-2/TRBV6-3,TGTGCCAGCAGTACCTACTGGGGCGCAAGCTCCTACAATGAGCAGTTCTTC,CASSTYWGASSYNEQFF
TRBD1,many,TRBJ1-2,TRBV7-3,TGTGCCAGCAGCTTGACAGCACAGGGGCTTTCCTATGGCTACACCTTC,CASSLTAQGLSYGYTF
NA,many,TRBJ2-4,TRBV5-1,TGCGCCAGCAGCCCTGGAGGAGGGGCATTAGCCAAAAACATTCAGTACTTC,CASSPGGGALAKNIQYF
TRBD2,few,TRBJ2-2,TRBV4-1,TGCGCCAGCAGCCAATGGGGACTAGCGGGGGGGAGCACCGGGGAGCTGTTTTTT,CASSQWGLAGGSTGELFF
NA,many,TRBJ1-2,TRBV5-1,TGCGCCAGCAGCTTTGGACAGCCCAGCTATGGCTACACCTTC,CASSFGQPSYGYTF
TRBD1,many,TRBJ1-6,TRBV6-5,TGTGCCAGCAGTTACTCGATGGGGACAGGGGTAAATCATAATTCACCCCTCCACTTT,CASSYSMGTGVNHNSPLHF
TRBD1,many,TRBJ2-7,TRBV15,TGTGCCACCAGCAGAGATTCGGGCAGGGGGCACGAGCAGTACTTC,CATSRDSGRGHEQYF
TRBD2,NA,TRBJ2-3,TRBV20-1,TGCAGTGCTAGGATTATAGCGGGGGGGCATACGCAGTATTTT,CSARIIAGGHTQYF
NA,many,TRBJ1-2,TRBV6-5,TGTGCCAGCAGTTACGACGCGGGGTCGGCTGGCTATGGCTACACCTTC,CASSYDAGSAGYGYTF